Following are 3 T cell receptor beta chains from one sample sequenced in a study of CD8 T cells in Susac syndrome. RNA in amounts of roughly 0.45 to 1 ug was reverse transcribed with random hexamers. TCRdb used MiXCR to reprocess the immunoSEQ multiplex PCR reads, holding one entry per CDR3 protein. This table has more than 70,000 distinct CDR3 sequences, roughly 94% appearing once. What was sequenced was CD8+ T cells from PBMCs. The receptors derive from a human donor with Susac syndrome.

The CDR3 coding sequence is TGTGCCAGCAGCCCCCCGTGGACAGGGAGAATAAACAATGAGCAGTTCTTC. Amino acids: CASSPPWTGRINNEQFF. V is TRBV7-9 and J is TRBJ2-1; 8 bases align to TRBD1. Trimming took 5 bases from V and 5 from J; bases not matched to a gene: 14. The CDR3 has 17 amino acids. Germline V gene sequence: CDR1 SEHNR, CDR2 FQNEAQ (reference sequence). Filled out from reference TRBV7-9 and TRBJ2-1, the complete variable domain reads DTGVSQNPRHKITKRGQNVTFRCDPISEHNRLYWYRQTLGQGPEFLTYFQNEAQLEKSRLLSDRFSAERPKGSFSTLEIQRTEQGDSAMYLCASSPPWTGRINNEQFFGPGTRLTVL.

The CDR3 loop reads CASSFQNIQYF. DNA for the CDR3: TGCGCCAGCAGCTTCCAAAACATTCAGTACTTC. The chain has TRBV5-1 and TRBJ2-4, with D uncertain. Trimming stripped 2 bases from V and 5 bases from J, with 2 bases between. The CDR3 consists of 11 residues. Germline loops: CDR1 SGHRS, CDR2 YFSETQ.

The rearrangement links TRBV20-1 to TRBJ2-7; tentatively, D is TRBD1 or TRBD2 (5 bases each). Germline values: CDR1 DFQATT, CDR2 SNEGSKA (reference sequence). The CDR3 runs 14 residues. Trimming stripped 2 bases from V and 6 bases from J, with 17 bases between. CDR3 region: CSARRGEREGEQYF. DNA for the CDR3: TGCAGTGCTAGACGAGGGGAGCGTGAGGGCGAGCAGTACTTC.